The entry that follows covers one TCR beta chain sequence. The clone's antigen remains unknown. No qualities accompany the bases; no much larger clone lies one base away. The data belong to a study of PD-1 blockade in classical Hodgkin lymphoma (TCRdb year 2020). A note on the overall study: Nivolumab dosing was 3 mg/kg intravenously every 2 weeks, continuing until either disease progression or unacceptable toxicity. The study used CyTOF and TCR beta sequencing to define a peripheral blood immune signature of response to PD-1 blockade in classical Hodgkin lymphoma.

The Qiagen DNeasy kit was used to extract genomic DNA both from unsorted PBMCs and from the negatively selected CD4+ and CD8+ fractions. TCR beta CDR3 regions were amplified by immunoSEQ multiplex PCR using primers annealing to V and J segments. Amplification bias was minimized using a synthetic immune receptor repertoire, and residual bias was removed computationally after sequencing. Under the source paper's analysis protocol: Repertoire diversity was quantified as the Shannon entropy index using custom Python scripts. The unsorted, CD4+ and CD8+ repertoires were each analyzed separately, with the exception of combined analyses, where CD4+ and CD8+ sequences were merged in silico. Clonal expansion was defined as at least a 2-fold frequency increase after treatment relative to C1D1, with a pseudocount of 0.5 for undetected baseline clones. Singleton clones were defined as clones with 0 or 1 copy at C1D1, and non-singleton clones were defined as clones with 2 or more copies. Clones expanded in unsorted samples were assigned a CD4+, CD8+ or unknown annotation through matching of protein sequences in sorted samples from the same patient. Wilcoxon tests on paired samples were used to test changes in diversity from C1D1 to C4D1. TCRdb obtained this table from immuneACCESS and retained in-frame rearrangements with V and J assigned. These tables miss some clones; where compared with another copy, unresolved V genes account for less than half of the shortfall, and the remainder is unexplained. The D gene and trimming were derived from the DNA, and the V and J assignments and clone size from that table. For this sample the table gives about 15,000 clones, of which about nine tenths were detected only once. The ten largest account for less than 20% of the sample.

The sample's time point label, decoded: cycle 4 day 1 (C4D1), after five to seven weeks of nivolumab. Every trial patient had relapsed following autologous stem cell transplantation, and prior brentuximab vedotin exposure was what differed among cohorts A, B and C. A Miltenyi CD8+ T cell isolation kit was used for magnetic negative selection to purify CD8+ T cells from thawed PBMCs. The trial cohort comprised 56 patients with relapsed/refractory classical Hodgkin lymphoma whose best overall responses were complete response, partial response or progressive disease. In the multi-cohort phase II CheckMate 205 trial, trial patients received single-agent nivolumab. An independent review committee assessed best overall response using the 2007 International Working Group response criteria. Trial PBMCs were collected immediately before nivolumab initiation (C1D1) and during therapy at cycle 2 day 1 and cycle 4 day 1. Peripheral blood was collected in 8 mL Vacutainer Cell Preparation Tubes, from which PBMCs were isolated by centrifugation and then cryopreserved. Purified CD4+ and CD8+ fractions were prepared only for cases in which an additional PBMC sample was available. Magnetically labelled cells were removed on LS columns in a quadroMACS separator, and the flow-through was retained as the purified fraction.

A distance of 22 bases separates the germline ends of V and J, which lose 5 bases and 2 bases respectively. Measured from the cysteine to the phenylalanine, the CDR3 is 17 residues long. The only DNA kept is the CDR3, 51 bases in frame from the first base. CDR1 is given as MDHEN and CDR2 as SYDVKM, both from the germline V gene. What the study reported, not specific to this receptor: Baseline diversity similar to that of newly diagnosed patients was observed in trial patients achieving complete response, whereas significantly lower diversity was observed in partial responders and progressors. Only a single clinical trial cohort was studied, and what caused the repertoire differences, possibly disease activity or prior therapy, remained undefined. By C4D1, a significant rise was seen in CD4+ TCR diversity but not in CD8+ TCR diversity (p=0.0027 vs p=0.16), and the rise was most apparent among complete responders (p=0.02). Baseline TCR diversity was reported to be lower in newly diagnosed patients than in healthy donors, and even lower in relapsed/refractory patients. Lower diversity was observed in patients in whom nivolumab was started less than 1 year after ASCT, and these patients were excluded from later analyses so that confounding by immune reconstitution would be avoided.

The TCR sequence derives from a human donor with classical Hodgkin lymphoma. Sequencing was performed on CD8+ T cells from blood, taken before the fourth cycle of nivolumab. The chain is made from TRBV28 and TRBJ2-7; no D segment can be confidently identified. The encoded CDR3 is CASSPAPTRTVAYEQYF. The bases are TGTGCCAGCAGTCCAGCGCCGACCCGGACGGTCGCCTACGAGCAGTACTTC.